The subject of this entry is one T cell receptor (beta chain). The CDR3 runs 13 residues. Trimming removed 5 bases from V and 5 bases from J, with 12 bases in between. Germline CDR1 reads SGHVS; CDR2 reads FNYEAQ. These data originate in a study of cytomegalovirus exposure and HLA in healthy donors. It was with 60 Vbeta and 13 Jbeta primers that the PCR ran. The repertoire was sequenced with immunoSEQ multiplex PCR; TCRdb's copy has only in-frame clones and lacks some. The repertoire holds about 97,000 clones, with around 74% as singletons. J is TRBJ1-1 and V is TRBV7-6; TRBD1 might be the D (5 bases). Sequenced sample: PBMCs. The source of this sequence is a woman aged 40 to 50 in good health and CMV-seronegative. In nucleotides, the CDR3 is TGTGCCAGCAGCATACGACGGGGGACTGAAGCTTTCTTT. Translation gives CASSIRRGTEAFF.